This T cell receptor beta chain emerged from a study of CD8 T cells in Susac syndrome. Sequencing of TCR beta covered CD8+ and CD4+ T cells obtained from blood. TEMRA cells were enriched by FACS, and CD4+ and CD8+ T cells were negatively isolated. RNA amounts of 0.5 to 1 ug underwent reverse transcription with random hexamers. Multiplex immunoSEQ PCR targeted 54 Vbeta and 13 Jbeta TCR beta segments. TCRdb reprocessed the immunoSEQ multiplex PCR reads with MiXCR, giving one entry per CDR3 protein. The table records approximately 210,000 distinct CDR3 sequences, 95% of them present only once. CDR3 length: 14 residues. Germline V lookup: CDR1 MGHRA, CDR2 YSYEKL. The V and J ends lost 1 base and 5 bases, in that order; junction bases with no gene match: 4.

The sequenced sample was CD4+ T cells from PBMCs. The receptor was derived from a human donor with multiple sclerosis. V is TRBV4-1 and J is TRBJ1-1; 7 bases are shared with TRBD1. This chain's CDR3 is CASSQGPTGTEAFF. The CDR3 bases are TGCGCCAGCAGCCAAGGCCCGACAGGGACTGAAGCTTTCTTT.